Listed here are 25 T cell receptor beta chains from one sample, sequenced in a study of T cell repertoires in cytomegalovirus infection. A single record per CDR3 protein comes from TCRdb applying MiXCR to the reads. The top ten clones hold roughly 20% of a sample with 600,000 to 700,000 distinct CDR3 sequences, roughly 30% of them seen once. What these receptors recognize is not known. Sequencing used cultured PBMCs, obtained from culture after CMV antigen stimulation. These receptor sequences come from a human donor in good health (CMV status not recorded). Some clones in this sample may be carry-over from other donors' samples.

The CDR3 reads CAWSYREGKEQYF. The CDR3 DNA reads as TGTGCCTGGAGTTACCGAGAGGGTAAGGAGCAGTACTTC. J is TRBJ2-7 and V is TRBV30; tentatively, D is TRBD2 (5 bases). Trimming stripped 2 bases from V and 7 bases from J, with 15 bases between. The germline CDR1 and CDR2 sequences are GTSNPN and SVGIG (reference sequence). CDR3 size: 13 residues.

This clonotype turned up a few times. The gene calls are TRBV5-1 and TRBJ2-2, with 10 bases lining up with TRBD2. The CDR3 is 19 amino acids. Germline V lookup: CDR1 SGHRS, CDR2 YFSETQ. V was pared by 0 bases and J by 1 base, with 9 bases of the junction left unmatched. CDR3 in amino acids: CASSLEFVSGRLNTGELFF. The CDR3 DNA reads TGCGCCAGCAGCTTGGAGTTCGTTAGCGGGAGGTTGAACACCGGGGAGCTGTTTTTT.

This clonotype was recorded a few times. The V gene is TRBV2, the J gene TRBJ1-1; 8 bases fit TRBD1. V was clipped by 4 bases and J by 4 bases; unmatched bases: 5. Per germline, CDR1 SNHLY and CDR2 FYNNEI. The CDR3 totals 14 residues. This CDR3 reads CASSADRGGTEAFF. The DNA of the CDR3 is TGTGCCAGCAGTGCCGACAGGGGTGGCACTGAAGCTTTCTTT.

This clonotype was counted once. V is TRBV6-6 and J is TRBJ1-3; no clear D. The CDR3 sequence is 14 residues long. Germline CDR1 MNHNY, CDR2 SVGAGI (reference sequence). The V end lost 0 bases, the J end lost 4 bases, and 7 bases lay between the germline ends. The CDR3 protein is CASSYSIKGNTIYF. The CDR3 DNA follows: TGTGCCAGCAGTTACTCGATTAAAGGAAACACCATATATTTT.

The chain recombines TRBV19 with TRBJ1-5, with a weak D call TRBD1 (6 bases). The CDR3 loop spans 15 amino acids. V lost 6 bases, J lost 3 bases, and 15 bases lay in between. The V gene's germline CDR1 is LNHDA and CDR2 SQIVND (reference sequence). CDR3: CASRPGEKANQPQHF. In DNA, the CDR3 is TGTGCCAGTAGACCAGGGGAGAAGGCCAATCAGCCCCAGCATTTT.

The chain uses TRBV20-1 and TRBJ2-3; TRBD1 is a possible D gene (6 bases). The CDR3 runs 16 residues. The V gene's germline CDR1 is DFQATT and CDR2 SNEGSKA (reference sequence). Trimming removed 6 bases from V and 2 bases from J, with 21 bases in between. This CDR3 reads CSAGDTDIRDTDTQYF. The DNA for the CDR3 is TGCAGTGCAGGGGACACAGATATAAGGGACACAGATACGCAGTATTTT.

The table lists this clonotype with a few counts. The chain joins TRBV29-1 to TRBJ2-3; no firm D call. The germline V and J ends were trimmed by 7 bases and 4 bases, with 18 bases remaining between them. Germline V gives CDR1 SQVTM, CDR2 ANQGSEA. The CDR3 consists of 14 residues. The CDR3 reads CSAIVPPGPDTQYF. The CDR3 nucleotides read TGCAGCGCAATAGTTCCACCGGGCCCAGATACGCAGTATTTT.

Only a few counts were recorded for this clonotype. The chain is built from TRBV18 and TRBJ2-5, with D possibly matching TRBD1 (6 bases). CDR1 and CDR2 (germline): KGHSH, LQKENI. Trimming took off 0 bases at V and 5 bases at J, with 13 bases between the two ends. The CDR3 contains 15 residues. The CDR3 DNA sequence: TGTGCCAGCTCACCACCCGGGCCAAGGGGGGAGACCCAGTACTTC. It yields the protein CASSPPGPRGETQYF.

This clonotype was detected only once. The chain has TRBV5-1 and TRBJ1-1, with D perhaps TRBD1 (6 bases). V was trimmed by 3 bases and J by 7 bases, leaving 19 bases between them. CDR3 length: 15 residues. Germline assignment: CDR1 SGHRS and CDR2 YFSETQ. The CDR3 region is CASSSTGSALLEAFF. CDR3 nucleotides: TGCGCCAGCAGCTCGACAGGATCCGCCTTGCTTGAAGCTTTCTTT.

This clonotype appeared once. This chain joins TRBV5-4 and TRBJ1-4; TRBD1 is a possible D gene (5 bases). Trimming cost V 1 base and J 5 bases, with 12 bases left between them. Germline V gives CDR1 SGHNT, CDR2 YYREEE (reference sequence). The CDR3 has 15 residues. The CDR3 here is CASSLTLGGNEKLFF. For the CDR3, the DNA is TGTGCCAGCAGCTTGACTCTGGGGGGAAATGAAAAACTGTTTTTT.

The chain has TRBV28 and TRBJ1-5; 10 nucleotides match TRBD1. V dropped 6 bases and J dropped 0; count of bases not matched to a gene: 11. Germline values: CDR1 MDHEN, CDR2 SYDVKM. The CDR3 has 18 amino acids. The chain's CDR3 is CASSTITGQGGSNQPQHF. CDR3 bases: TGTGCCAGCAGCACCATTACCGGACAGGGGGGTAGCAATCAGCCCCAGCATTTT.

This clonotype was seen a handful of times. The CDR3 spells CGADRGFSNQPQHF. The CDR3 coding sequence is TGTGGGGCCGACAGGGGGTTCTCAAATCAGCCCCAGCATTTT. The V gene is TRBV6-1, the J gene TRBJ1-5; TRBD1 matches 9 bases. Per germline, CDR1 MNHNS and CDR2 SASEGT. The CDR3 spans 14 residues.

The chain is built from TRBV2 and TRBJ2-7; D not resolved. Trimming removed 6 bases at V and 0 bases at J, with 15 bases between. This CDR3 has 15 amino acids. Germline loops: CDR1 SNHLY, CDR2 FYNNEI. The CDR3 nucleotides are TGTGCCAGCAGCCCCCCTGGCAGGCTCTCCTACGAGCAGTACTTC. Translation: CASSPPGRLSYEQYF.

This clonotype has only a few counts. Written as DNA, the CDR3 is TGTGCCACCAGCAGATCTCGGGACTCCTACAATGAGCAGTTCTTC. Its translation: CATSRSRDSYNEQFF. The chain carries TRBV15 and TRBJ2-1, with a possible D match to TRBD2 (5 bases). Germline assignment: CDR1 LNHNV and CDR2 YYDKDF (reference sequence). V lost 2 bases and J lost 0, with 8 bases in between. The CDR3 runs to 15 residues. Full variable domain (remainder filled in from reference TRBV15 and TRBJ2-1): DAMVIQNPRYQVTQFGKPVTLSCSQTLNHNVMYWYQQKSSQAPKLLFHYYDKDFNNEADTPDNFQSRRPNTSFCFLDIRSPGLGDTAMYLCATSRSRDSYNEQFFGPGTRLTVL.

The rearrangement uses TRBV20-1 and TRBJ1-1; 9 bases are a match to TRBD1. The CDR3 spans 14 residues. Per the germline V gene, CDR1 is DFQATT and CDR2 is SNEGSKA (reference sequence). V was clipped by 3 bases and J by 1 base; unmatched bases: 3. CDR3 DNA: TGCAGTGCTAGTGGGGACAGGGAGAACACTGAAGCTTTCTTT. Its translation is CSASGDRENTEAFF.

The rearrangement uses TRBV28 and TRBJ2-5; tentatively, D is TRBD2 (5 bases). Germline loops: CDR1 MDHEN, CDR2 SYDVKM. Trimming pared 7 bases from V and 3 bases from J, leaving 12 bases between. The CDR3 is 13 amino acids. The CDR3 spells CASNTGMKETQYF. CDR3 bases: TGTGCCAGCAACACCGGGATGAAAGAGACCCAGTACTTC.

The CDR3 nucleotides read TGTGCCAGCAGTTTGGGGCAGACACAAGAGACCCAGTACTTC. It is translated as CASSLGQTQETQYF. The J gene is TRBJ2-5, the V gene TRBV12-3 or TRBV12-4; tentatively, D is TRBD1 (5 bases). The V gene lost 3 bases and the J gene lost 2 bases, with 10 bases spanning the gap. The CDR3 sequence is 14 residues long.

This chain joins TRBV2 and TRBJ2-6; D may be TRBD1 (6 bases). This CDR3 comprises 19 residues. With 6 bases removed from V and 2 bases from J, the gap between germline ends came to 23 bases. The V gene's germline CDR1 is SNHLY and CDR2 FYNNEI. CDR3 in DNA: TGTGCCAGCAGGAGGAGATACAGGGACCCAGTAACTGGGGCCAACGTCCTGACTTTC. This encodes CASRRRYRDPVTGANVLTF.

This clonotype was detected only a few times. CDR3 protein: CASRQETWGSGNTIYF. The CDR3 DNA sequence: TGTGCCAGCCGACAGGAAACTTGGGGCTCTGGAAACACCATATATTTT. The rearrangement joins TRBV19 to TRBJ1-3; tentatively, D is TRBD1 (6 bases). The CDR3 has 16 residues. CDR1 LNHDA and CDR2 SQIVND come from the germline V gene (reference sequence). The germline V and J ends were trimmed by 9 bases and 0 bases, with 18 bases remaining between them.

This clonotype was counted only a few times. This chain uses TRBV11-2 with TRBJ2-7, with D perhaps given as TRBD1 or TRBD2 (5 bases each). Germline CDR1 is SGHAT and CDR2 is FQNNGV. The CDR3 spans 15 residues. Trimming took 5 bases from V and 6 from J, leaving 20 bases between them. DNA for the CDR3: TGTGCCAGCAGCGGGACCGGGTCCCTAGGCGGCGAGCAGTACTTC. Amino acid sequence: CASSGTGSLGGEQYF. Supplemented by reference TRBV11-2 and TRBJ2-7, the full variable domain reads EAGVAQSPRYKIIEKRQSVAFWCNPISGHATLYWYQQILGQGPKLLIQFQNNGVVDDSQLPKDRFSAERLKGVDSTLKIQPAKLEDSAVYLCASSGTGSLGGEQYFGPGTRLTVT.

The CDR3 here is CSAAAEYEQYF. DNA of the CDR3: TGCAGTGCCGCGGCCGAGTACGAGCAGTACTTC. The chain joins TRBV20-1 to TRBJ2-7, with D unclear. Deletions cut 6 bases from V and 4 bases from J, with 10 bases between. CDR1 DFQATT and CDR2 SNEGSKA come from the germline V gene (reference sequence). There are 11 residues in the CDR3.

This clonotype was seen repeatedly, ten times or more. The chain carries TRBV7-9 and TRBJ2-1; D tentatively reads TRBD1 or TRBD2 (5 bases each). This CDR3 has 19 amino acids. CDR1 SEHNR and CDR2 FQNEAQ come from the germline V gene (reference sequence). Trimming left V 1 base short and J 0 bases short, with 19 bases between. CDR3 loop: CASSLGPQGTVGSYNEQFF. CDR3 DNA sequence: TGTGCCAGCAGCTTAGGGCCCCAAGGGACCGTAGGCTCCTACAATGAGCAGTTCTTC.

A few counts support this clonotype. CDR3 nucleotides: TGCAGTGGACAGGGTGACTATGGCTACACCTTC. Amino acids: CSGQGDYGYTF. The chain combines TRBV20-1 with TRBJ1-2; 7 bases match TRBD1. This CDR3 has 11 residues. CDR1 and CDR2 (germline): DFQATT, SNEGSKA (reference sequence). V was clipped by 7 bases and J by 3 bases; unmatched bases: 2.

The rearrangement uses TRBV12-3 or TRBV12-4 and TRBJ2-3, with 10 bases lining up with TRBD2. The CDR3 has 14 residues. With V trimmed by 5 bases and J by 3 bases, 2 bases remained unmatched. CDR3 nucleotide sequence: TGTGCCAGCAGTCAGCGGGAGGGGACAGATACGCAGTATTTT. Translating gives CASSQREGTDTQYF.

The chain carries TRBV10-3 and TRBJ1-1, with D hard to call. This CDR3 is built from 15 residues. Germline lookup yields CDR1 ENHRY and CDR2 SYGVKD. Trimming removed 0 bases from V and 6 bases from J, with 14 bases in between. CDR3 amino acids: CAISESRVLDSEAFF. The CDR3 bases are TGTGCCATCAGTGAGTCGCGGGTCCTTGATTCTGAAGCTTTCTTT.